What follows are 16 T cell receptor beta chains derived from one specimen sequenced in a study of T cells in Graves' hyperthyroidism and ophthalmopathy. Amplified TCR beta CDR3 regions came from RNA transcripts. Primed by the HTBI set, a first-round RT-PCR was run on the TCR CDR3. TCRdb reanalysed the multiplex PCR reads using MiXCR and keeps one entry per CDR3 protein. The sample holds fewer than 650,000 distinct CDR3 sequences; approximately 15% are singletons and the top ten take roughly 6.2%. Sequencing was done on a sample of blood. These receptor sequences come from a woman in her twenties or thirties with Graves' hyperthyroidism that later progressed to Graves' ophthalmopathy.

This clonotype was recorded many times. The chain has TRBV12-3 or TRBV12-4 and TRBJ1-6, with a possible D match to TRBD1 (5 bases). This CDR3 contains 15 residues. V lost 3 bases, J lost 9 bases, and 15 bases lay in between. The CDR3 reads CASSFGGGRGSPLHF. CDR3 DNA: TGTGCCAGCAGTTTCGGGGGGGGGAGAGGTTCACCCCTCCACTTT.

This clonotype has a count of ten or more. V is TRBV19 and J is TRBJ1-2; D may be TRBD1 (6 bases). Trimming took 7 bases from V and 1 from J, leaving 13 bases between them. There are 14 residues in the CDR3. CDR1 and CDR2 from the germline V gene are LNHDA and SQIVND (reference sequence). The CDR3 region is CASTPRGVNYGYTF. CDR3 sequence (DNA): TGTGCCAGTACTCCGAGGGGGGTTAACTATGGCTACACCTTC.

The CDR3 DNA sequence: TGCGCCAGCAGCTTGGGACAGGGGGCGGGTGAAGATACGCAGTATTTT. Encoded protein: CASSLGQGAGEDTQYF. The genes are TRBV5-1 and TRBJ2-3; TRBD1 aligns across 10 bases. Looked up from germline, CDR1 is SGHRS and CDR2 is YFSETQ. V gave up 0 bases and J gave up 5 bases; unmatched junction bases: 6. The CDR3 consists of 16 residues. The full variable domain, with the rest looked up from reference TRBV5-1 and TRBJ2-3, is KAGVTQTPRYLIKTRGQQVTLSCSPISGHRSVSWYQQTPGQGLQFLFEYFSETQRNKGNFPGRFSGRQFSNSRSEMNVSTLELGDSALYLCASSLGQGAGEDTQYFGPGTRLTVL.

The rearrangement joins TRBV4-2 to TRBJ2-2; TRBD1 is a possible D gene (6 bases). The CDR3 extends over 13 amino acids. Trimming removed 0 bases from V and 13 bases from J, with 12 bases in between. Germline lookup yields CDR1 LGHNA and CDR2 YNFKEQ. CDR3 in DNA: TGTGCCAGCAGCCAAGATATCCCGGACAGGCTGTTTTTT. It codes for CASSQDIPDRLFF.

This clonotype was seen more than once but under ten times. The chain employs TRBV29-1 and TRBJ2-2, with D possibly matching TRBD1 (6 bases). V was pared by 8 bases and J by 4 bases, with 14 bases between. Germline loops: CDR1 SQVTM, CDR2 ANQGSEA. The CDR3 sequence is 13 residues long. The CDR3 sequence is CSIVSRGTGELFF. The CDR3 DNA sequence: TGCAGCATTGTGTCCAGGGGCACCGGGGAGCTGTTTTTT.

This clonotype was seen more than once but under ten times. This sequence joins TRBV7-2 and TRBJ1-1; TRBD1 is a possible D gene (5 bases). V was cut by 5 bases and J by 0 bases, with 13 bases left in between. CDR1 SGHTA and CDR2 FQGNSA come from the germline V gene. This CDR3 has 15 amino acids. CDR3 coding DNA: TGTGCCAGCAGCCCTAAGGGGCCCATGAACACTGAAGCTTTCTTT. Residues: CASSPKGPMNTEAFF.

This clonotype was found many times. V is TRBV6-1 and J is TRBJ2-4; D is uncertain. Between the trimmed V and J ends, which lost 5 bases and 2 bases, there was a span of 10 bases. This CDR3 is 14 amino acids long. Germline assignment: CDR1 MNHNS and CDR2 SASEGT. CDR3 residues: CASSQEMTKNIQYF. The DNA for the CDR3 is TGTGCCAGCAGTCAAGAGATGACCAAAAACATTCAGTACTTC.

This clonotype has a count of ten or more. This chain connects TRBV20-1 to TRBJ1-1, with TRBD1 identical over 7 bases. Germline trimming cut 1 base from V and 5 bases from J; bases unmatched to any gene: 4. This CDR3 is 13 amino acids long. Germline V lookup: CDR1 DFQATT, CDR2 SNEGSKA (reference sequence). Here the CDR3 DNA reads TGCAGTGCTAGAGGCACAGGGGAAACTGAAGCTTTCTTT. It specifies CSARGTGETEAFF.

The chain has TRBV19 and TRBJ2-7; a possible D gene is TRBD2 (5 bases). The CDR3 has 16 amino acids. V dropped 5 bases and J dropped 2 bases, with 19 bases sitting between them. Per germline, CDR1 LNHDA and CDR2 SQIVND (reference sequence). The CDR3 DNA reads TGTGCCAGTAGTTCCTCCTCCGCGACTACCGCCTACGAGCAGTACTTC. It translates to CASSSSSATTAYEQYF.

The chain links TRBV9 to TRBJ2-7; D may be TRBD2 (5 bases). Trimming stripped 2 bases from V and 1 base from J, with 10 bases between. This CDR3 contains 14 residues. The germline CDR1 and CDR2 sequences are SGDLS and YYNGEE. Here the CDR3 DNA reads TGTGCCAGCAGCGTGGACGACTATTCCTACGAGCAGTACTTC. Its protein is CASSVDDYSYEQYF.

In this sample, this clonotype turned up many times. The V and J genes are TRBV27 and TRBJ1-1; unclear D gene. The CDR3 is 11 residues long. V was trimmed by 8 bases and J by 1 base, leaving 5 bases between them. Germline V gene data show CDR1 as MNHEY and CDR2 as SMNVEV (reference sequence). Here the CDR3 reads CASGPNTEAFF. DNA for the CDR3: TGTGCCAGCGGACCGAACACTGAAGCTTTCTTT.

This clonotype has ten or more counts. DNA for the CDR3: TGTGCCAGCAGCTTAGATGGAACAGGCTATAGCAATCAGCCCCAGCATTTT. This encodes CASSLDGTGYSNQPQHF. This sequence joins TRBV11-2 and TRBJ1-5, with D maybe TRBD1 (5 bases). V was cut by 0 bases and J by 0 bases, with 12 bases left in between. CDR3 size: 17 residues. The germline CDR1 and CDR2 sequences are SGHAT and FQNNGV.

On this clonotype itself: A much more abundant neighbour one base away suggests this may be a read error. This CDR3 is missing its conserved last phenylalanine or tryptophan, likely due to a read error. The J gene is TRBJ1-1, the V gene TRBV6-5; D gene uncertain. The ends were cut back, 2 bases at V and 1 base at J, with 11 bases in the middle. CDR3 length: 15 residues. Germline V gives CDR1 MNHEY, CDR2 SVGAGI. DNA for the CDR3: TGTGCCAGCAGTTACGAGGGAGGGAAGAACACTGAAGCTTTCCTT. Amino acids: CASSYEGGKNTEAFL.

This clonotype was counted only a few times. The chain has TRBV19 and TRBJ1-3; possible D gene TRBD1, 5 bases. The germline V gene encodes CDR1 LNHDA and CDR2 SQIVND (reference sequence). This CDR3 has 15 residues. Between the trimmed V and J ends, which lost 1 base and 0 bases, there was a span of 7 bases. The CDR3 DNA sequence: TGTGCCAGTAGTATAGGGGGGAGCTCTGGAAACACCATATATTTT. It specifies CASSIGGSSGNTIYF.

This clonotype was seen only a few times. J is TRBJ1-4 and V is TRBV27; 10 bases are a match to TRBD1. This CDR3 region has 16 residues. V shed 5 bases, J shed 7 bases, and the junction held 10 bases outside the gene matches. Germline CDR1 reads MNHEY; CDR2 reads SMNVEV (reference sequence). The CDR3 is CASSPRDRGGGEKLFF. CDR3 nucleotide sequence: TGTGCCAGCAGTCCGCGGGACAGGGGAGGGGGTGAAAAACTGTTTTTT.

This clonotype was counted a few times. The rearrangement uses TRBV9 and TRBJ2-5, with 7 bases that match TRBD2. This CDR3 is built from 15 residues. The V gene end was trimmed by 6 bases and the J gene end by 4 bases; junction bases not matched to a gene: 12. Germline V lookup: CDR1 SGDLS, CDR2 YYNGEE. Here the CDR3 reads CASNTGTSGGETQYF. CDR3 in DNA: TGTGCCAGCAACACCGGGACTTCGGGGGGAGAGACCCAGTACTTC.